This TCR beta chain is drawn from a study of sequential checkpoint blockade in melanoma. Study summary: Arm A got nivolumab then ipilimumab; arm B the reverse, 1:1.

Specified treatment: randomized to nivolumab then ipilimumab (arm A) or the reverse (arm B). CDR3 length equals 16 residues. Germline values: CDR1 MNHEY, CDR2 SVGAGI. The V and J ends lost 0 bases and 3 bases respectively, with 15 bases between them. Profiled with immunoSEQ multiplex PCR; TCRdb holds only in-frame clones, not every one. The repertoire holds about 10,000 clones, with roughly 77% as singletons. Source: CD8+ T cells sorted from blood (inferred from file names), taken from a patient given nivolumab and ipilimumab in sequence. This sequence originates from a human donor with melanoma. The genes are TRBV6-5 and TRBJ2-7, with a weak D call TRBD1 (6 bases). This CDR3 reads CASSYSPDRLDYEQYF. CDR3 nucleotide sequence: TGTGCCAGCAGTTACTCTCCCGACAGGCTTGACTACGAGCAGTACTTC.